This T cell receptor beta chain originates from a study of graft-versus-host responses after intestinal transplantation. Study-wide context: Recipients had multivisceral, liver-intestinal, or isolated intestinal transplants. Uniformly, recipients were administered anti-thymocyte globulin induction with subsequent tacrolimus and steroids for approximately three years. The study, taken as a whole, reports: GvH clones turned up in recipient marrow; some had shown up first in ileum or blood. Subjects displaying graft-donor T cell macrochimerism possessed elevated graft-versus-host to host-versus-graft clonal ratios inside allografts.

Points on this clone: The antigen is undetermined.

Germline loops: CDR1 SGHNT, CDR2 YYREEE (reference sequence). Trimming removed 9 bases from V and 0 bases from J, with 17 bases in between. This CDR3 contains 15 residues. Here immunoSEQ multiplex PCR was the method, and the copy in TCRdb shows in-frame clones only, minus some. The sample consists of roughly 90,000 clones, around 93% of them appearing once. The material was unstimulated CD4+ T cells sorted from spleen or lymph node cells, obtained before transplant. This chain joins TRBV5-4 and TRBJ2-3; perhaps TRBD2 as D (5 bases). The receptor's source is a human donor who was the organ donor for an intestinal transplant. Written as DNA, the CDR3 is TGTGCCACTCGCCGCCTTCCGGGGAGCACAGATACGCAGTATTTT. It yields the protein CATRRLPGSTDTQYF. The whole variable domain, remainder taken from reference TRBV5-4 and TRBJ2-3, is ETGVTQSPTHLIKTRGQQVTLRCSSQSGHNTVSWYQQALGQGPQFIFQYYREEENGRGNFPPRFSGLQFPNYSSELNVNALELDDSALYLCATRRLPGSTDTQYFGPGTRLTVL.